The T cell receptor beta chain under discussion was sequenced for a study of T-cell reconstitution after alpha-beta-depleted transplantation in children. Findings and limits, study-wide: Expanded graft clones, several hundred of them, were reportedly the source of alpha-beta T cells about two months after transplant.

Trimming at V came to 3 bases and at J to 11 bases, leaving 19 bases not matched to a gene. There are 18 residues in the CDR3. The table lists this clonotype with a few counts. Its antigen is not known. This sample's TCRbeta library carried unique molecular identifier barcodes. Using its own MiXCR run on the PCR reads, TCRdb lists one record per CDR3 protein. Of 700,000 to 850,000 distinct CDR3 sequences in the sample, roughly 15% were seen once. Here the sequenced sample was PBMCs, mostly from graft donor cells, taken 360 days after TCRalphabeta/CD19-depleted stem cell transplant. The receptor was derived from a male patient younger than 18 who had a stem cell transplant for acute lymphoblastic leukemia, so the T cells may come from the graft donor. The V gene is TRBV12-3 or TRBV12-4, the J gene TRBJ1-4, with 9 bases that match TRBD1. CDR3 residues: CASSFTPRPGTGWGKLFF. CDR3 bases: TGTGCCAGCAGTTTTACCCCGAGACCCGGGACAGGGTGGGGGAAACTGTTTTTT.